This note documents a single TCR beta chain sequence. The data originate from a study of blood T cell repertoires in COVID-19. The CDR3 is 16 amino acids. CDR1 is MNHEY and CDR2 is SMNVEV in the germline V gene (reference sequence). V shed 1 base and J shed 4 bases, with 14 bases lying between them. Produced via immunoSEQ multiplex PCR; TCRdb's table is partial and in-frame only. The data show tens of thousands of clones, 85% to 90% seen once. The sequencing input was peripheral blood. This sequence joins TRBV27 and TRBJ1-5; perhaps TRBD1 as D (5 bases). The TCR originated in a woman of 80 years or more with active or convalescent COVID-19. CDR3 nucleotides: TGTGCCAGCAGTTTATTCGGGCAGGGTCGGAATCAGCCCCAGCATTTT. This sequence encodes CASSLFGQGRNQPQHF.